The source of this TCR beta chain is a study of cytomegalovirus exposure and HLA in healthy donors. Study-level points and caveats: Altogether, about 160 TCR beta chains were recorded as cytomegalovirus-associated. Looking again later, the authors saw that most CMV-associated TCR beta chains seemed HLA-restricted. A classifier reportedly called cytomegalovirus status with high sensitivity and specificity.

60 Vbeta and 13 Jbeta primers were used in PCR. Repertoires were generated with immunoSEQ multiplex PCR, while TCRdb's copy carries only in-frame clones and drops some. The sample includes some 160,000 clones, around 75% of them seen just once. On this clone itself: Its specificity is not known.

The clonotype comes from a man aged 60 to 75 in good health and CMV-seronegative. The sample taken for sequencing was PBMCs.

DNA for the CDR3: TGTGCCAGCACCGTGCAGGAAGAGACCCAGTACTTC. Protein: CASTVQEETQYF. This chain connects TRBV6-6 to TRBJ2-5; no clear D. V dropped 7 bases and J dropped 3 bases, with 9 bases sitting between them. Germline V gene sequence: CDR1 MNHNY, CDR2 SVGAGI (reference sequence). The CDR3 covers 12 residues.